The T cell receptor beta chain described here comes from a study of a mutant IDH1 vaccine in newly diagnosed glioma. Study-wide context: The start of vaccination came 4-6 weeks after radiotherapy alone, or with temozolomide cycles. Therapy received beforehand was radiotherapy, temozolomide, or both, with most patients given both.

Germline V CDR1 and CDR2: SGHTA, FQGNSA. The CDR3 length is 16 residues. V gave up 5 bases and J gave up 0 bases, with 15 bases separating them. On this clone itself: What it binds is unknown.

Time point defined: week 47, end of study. The content of each vaccine dose was 300 ug of mutant IDH1 20-mer peptide, and topical imiquimod accompanied it. The protocol was immunoSEQ multiplex PCR, while the TCRdb copy is restricted to in-frame clones and leaves out a portion. Altogether roughly 86,000 clones are present, 81% being singletons, with the ten largest covering more than 4.5%. The sample in question was PBMCs, obtained from a glioma patient whose treatment included an IDH1 peptide vaccine. The chain couples TRBV7-2 to TRBJ2-3; D call uncertain. The source of this sequence is a man aged 40-49 years with glioma. The CDR3, as DNA: TGTGCCAGCAGCCGATCGCCGAGAACTAGCACAGATACGCAGTATTTT. Amino acid sequence: CASSRSPRTSTDTQYF.